This T cell receptor (beta chain) emerged from a study of prognosis after radiotherapy for stage I lung cancer. Study overall: Roughly 14 cases involved newly diagnosed primary stage I lung tumors, and roughly 5 involved oligometastatic NSCLC subsequent to surgical resection of the primary tumor. Delivery of radiotherapy was by SBRT in 3 to 5 fractions at a biologically effective dose of at least 100 Gy.

The CDR3 length is 15 residues. The trim removed 0 bases at V and 6 bases at J, leaving 4 bases unmatched. Germline CDR1 reads SGHRS; CDR2 reads YFSETQ. Genomic DNA yielded TCR beta CDR3, amplified by two-round multiplex PCR. The use of primers specific to each TRBV and TRBJ gene characterized first-round PCR. MiXCR was run by TCRdb on the multiplex PCR reads, yielding one entry per CDR3 protein. The sample consists of tens of thousands of distinct CDR3 sequences, 26% of them appearing once. This clonotype was seen at least ten times. This chain links TRBV5-1 with TRBJ1-4; 8 nucleotides agree with TRBD1. Sample: PBMCs, taken before or after stereotactic body radiation therapy (not recorded which). This TCR came from a donor at least 50 years old with non-small cell lung cancer. The CDR3 nucleotides read TGCGCCAGCAGCTTGGGGACAGGGTGGGATGAAAAACTGTTTTTT. This codes for CASSLGTGWDEKLFF.